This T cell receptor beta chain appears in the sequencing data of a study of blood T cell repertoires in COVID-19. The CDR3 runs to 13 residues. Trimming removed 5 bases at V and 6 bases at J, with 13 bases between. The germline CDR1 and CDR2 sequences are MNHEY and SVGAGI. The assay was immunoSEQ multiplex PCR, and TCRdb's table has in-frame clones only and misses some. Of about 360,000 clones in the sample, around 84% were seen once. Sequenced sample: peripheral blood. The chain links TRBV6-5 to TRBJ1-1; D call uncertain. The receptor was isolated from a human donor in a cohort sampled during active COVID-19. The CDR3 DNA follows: TGTGCCAGCAGTAAACTAGAGAGGGCTGAAGCTTTCTTT. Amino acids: CASSKLERAEAFF.